Shown below are 27 T cell receptor beta chains from a single sample sequenced in a study of cytotoxic CD8 clonotypes in ibrutinib-treated CLL. The assay was immunoSEQ multiplex PCR, and TCRdb's table has in-frame clones only and misses some. Counted here are approximately 280,000 clones, roughly four fifths occurring once; the ten biggest clones make up about 5%. Sequences were derived from PBMCs, sampled at disease progression, from a patient treated with ibrutinib. The receptors come from a human donor with chronic lymphocytic leukemia.

A single count supports this clone. V is TRBV28 and J is TRBJ2-1; D is possibly TRBD2 (8 bases). V lost 3 bases and J lost 8, with 17 bases in between. Per the germline V gene, CDR1 is MDHEN and CDR2 is SYDVKM. The CDR3 is 15 amino acids. CDR3 residues: CASSFRTGGGDEQFF. The CDR3 DNA sequence: TGTGCCAGCAGTTTCCGTACGGGAGGGGGCGATGAGCAGTTCTTC.

The chain is built from TRBV27 and TRBJ2-2; 7 nucleotides align to TRBD1. Trimming at V came to 2 bases and at J to 6 bases, leaving 3 bases not matched to a gene. This CDR3 spans 14 amino acids. Germline CDR1 is MNHEY and CDR2 is SMNVEV (reference sequence). The CDR3 sequence is CASSLVQGAGELFF. The CDR3 nucleotides are TGTGCCAGCAGTTTAGTCCAGGGGGCCGGGGAGCTGTTTTTT.

This chain connects TRBV7-3 to TRBJ2-6; no firm D call. The CDR3 is 16 residues long. Trimming took off 4 bases at V and 1 base at J, with 11 bases between the two ends. Germline assignment: CDR1 SGHTA and CDR2 FQGTGA. CDR3 sequence reads: CASSSRTESGANVLTF. The DNA for the CDR3 is TGTGCCAGCAGCTCAAGGACGGAATCTGGGGCCAACGTCCTGACTTTC.

This clone was found once. Other DNA sequences in this specimen translate into the identical CDR3. V and J are TRBV5-1 and TRBJ1-5; 9 bases are shared with TRBD1. The ends lost 0 bases at V and 2 bases at J; junction bases unmatched: 0. The germline gives CDR1 SGHRS, CDR2 YFSETQ. The CDR3 runs to 15 residues. This chain's CDR3 is CASSLGDRGNQPQHF. The DNA for the CDR3 is TGCGCCAGCAGCTTGGGGGACAGGGGCAATCAGCCCCAGCATTTT.

V usage is TRBV4-1 and J usage is TRBJ2-5; D remains ambiguous. Trimming cost V 1 base and J 4 bases, with 7 bases left between them. In germline, CDR1 is MGHRA, CDR2 YSYEKL. The CDR3 is made up of 13 amino acids. The CDR3 DNA reads as TGCGCCAGCAGCCAAGTGATAGTAGAGACCCAGTACTTC. Translated: CASSQVIVETQYF.

This clone was picked up a small number of times. This CDR3 reads CASTGSNYGYTF. In nucleotides, the CDR3 is TGTGCCAGCACGGGCTCTAACTATGGCTACACCTTC. The V and J genes are TRBV2 and TRBJ1-2; D uncertain. Trimming pared 7 bases from V and 0 bases from J, leaving 6 bases between. The CDR3 sequence is 12 residues long. Looked up from germline, CDR1 is SNHLY and CDR2 is FYNNEI.

The rearrangement joins TRBV20-1 to TRBJ2-7; D gene ambiguous. There are 11 residues in the CDR3. The germline gives CDR1 DFQATT, CDR2 SNEGSKA (reference sequence). CDR3 sequence reads: CSPRVLGEQYF. The CDR3 region has the DNA TGCAGCCCCCGGGTATTAGGGGAGCAGTACTTC.

The gene calls are TRBV2 and TRBJ1-4; D perhaps matches TRBD1 (6 bases). Between the trimmed V and J ends, which lost 6 bases and 8 bases, there was a span of 7 bases. The germline V gene has CDR1 SNHLY and CDR2 FYNNEI. The CDR3 runs 11 residues. The CDR3 coding sequence is TGTGCCAGCAGGAGGGGGGAAAAACTGTTTTTT. Protein product: CASRRGEKLFF.

This chain joins TRBV9 and TRBJ2-3, with D hard to call. The CDR3 is 13 residues long. Trimming removed 6 bases at V and 2 bases at J, with 10 bases between. CDR1 and CDR2 (germline): SGDLS, YYNGEE. The CDR3 nucleotides read TGTGCCAGCAAGGCCGATCCCACAGATACGCAGTATTTT. Its protein is CASKADPTDTQYF.

The J gene is TRBJ2-1, the V gene TRBV12-5; 15 bases align to TRBD2. The CDR3 has 18 amino acids. From germline, CDR1 is LGHNT and CDR2 FRNRAP. V gave up 5 bases and J gave up 6 bases; unmatched junction bases: 11. Written as DNA, the CDR3 is TGTGCTAGTGGTGCTCACCGGACTAGCGGGGGGGCCGGCAATGAGCAGTTCTTC. It is translated as CASGAHRTSGGAGNEQFF.

The rearrangement joins TRBV27 to TRBJ2-2; TRBD2 aligns across 9 bases. CDR3 length: 15 residues. The V gene's germline CDR1 is MNHEY and CDR2 SMNVEV (reference sequence). V was clipped by 8 bases and J by 5 bases; unmatched bases: 9. DNA for the CDR3: TGTGCCAGCGCCCGACCGGGACTAGCTACCGGGGAGCTGTTTTTT. Its protein is CASARPGLATGELFF.

The V and J genes are TRBV6-6 and TRBJ1-1; D is unclear. Germline-derived CDR1 and CDR2 are MNHNY and SVGAGI (reference sequence). The germline V and J ends were trimmed by 3 bases and 4 bases, with 9 bases remaining between them. The CDR3 has 13 amino acids. CDR3 in DNA: TGTGCCAGCAGTTATCAAGAGGGCACTGAAGCTTTCTTT. It yields the protein CASSYQEGTEAFF.

In the case of this clone: This sample also contains other DNA sequences that code for the same CDR3. The chain combines TRBV7-3 with TRBJ2-3, with TRBD2 matching 9 bases. The CDR3 length is 14 residues. CDR1 is SGHTA, CDR2 FQGTGA, per germline. With V trimmed by 4 bases and J by 2 bases, 1 base remained unmatched. CDR3 sequence reads: CASSSSGATDTQYF. The CDR3 DNA sequence: TGTGCCAGCAGCTCTAGCGGGGCCACAGATACGCAGTATTTT.

The J gene is TRBJ2-3, the V gene TRBV4-3; 10 bases agree with TRBD1. J lost 1 base, V lost 4 bases, and 2 bases had no gene match. The CDR3 length is 15 residues. From germline, CDR1 is LGHNA and CDR2 YSLEER. The CDR3 region is CASSRGTGGTDTQYF. The CDR3 nucleotides read TGCGCCAGCAGCCGCGGGACAGGGGGCACAGATACGCAGTATTTT.

This chain uses TRBV29-1 with TRBJ2-5, with 9 bases identical to TRBD1. This CDR3 is built from 14 residues. Germline V gene data show CDR1 as SQVTM and CDR2 as ANQGSEA. V gave up 6 bases and J gave up 4 bases; unmatched junction bases: 9. The CDR3 region is CSVARTGVGETQYF. DNA for the CDR3: TGCAGCGTCGCGCGGACAGGGGTTGGAGAGACCCAGTACTTC. The entire variable domain, with the rest obtained from reference TRBV29-1 and TRBJ2-5, is as follows: SAVISQKPSRDICQRGTSLTIQCQVDSQVTMMFWYRQQPGQSLTLIATANQGSEATYESGFVIDKFPISRPNLTFSTLTVSNMSPEDSSIYLCSVARTGVGETQYFGPGTRLLVL.

The chain combines TRBV6-6 with TRBJ2-7, with TRBD2 matching over 7 bases. CDR3 length equals 15 residues. Trimming at V came to 0 bases and at J to 3 bases, leaving 5 bases not matched to a gene. Germline CDR1 reads MNHNY; CDR2 reads SVGAGI (reference sequence). In DNA, the CDR3 is TGTGCCAGCAGTTACTCGAGGCGGGAGTTCTACGAGCAGTACTTC. Translating it yields CASSYSRREFYEQYF.

J is TRBJ1-1 and V is TRBV19; D is possibly TRBD1 (6 bases). Trimming cost V 7 bases and J 1 base, with 7 bases left between them. Per the germline V gene, CDR1 is LNHDA and CDR2 is SQIVND (reference sequence). The CDR3 extends over 12 amino acids. DNA for the CDR3: TGTGCCAGTAAAGGGGGGAACACTGAAGCTTTCTTT. It translates to CASKGGNTEAFF.

The rearrangement joins TRBV5-1 to TRBJ2-2; D is ambiguous. The CDR3 runs to 14 residues. Germline assignment: CDR1 SGHRS and CDR2 YFSETQ. V lost 0 bases to trimming and J lost 5 bases, with 8 bases between them. In DNA, the CDR3 is TGCGCCAGCAGCTTGGGACCGGTGACCGGGGAGCTGTTTTTT. It yields the protein CASSLGPVTGELFF.

This rearrangement joins TRBV6-1 to TRBJ1-1, with D possibly matching TRBD1 (6 bases). The CDR3 contains 14 residues. Per germline, CDR1 MNHNS and CDR2 SASEGT. Deletions cut 7 bases from V and 3 bases from J, with 15 bases between. The CDR3, as DNA: TGTGCCAGCACCCTAGACAGGTGGGACACTGAAGCTTTCTTT. Protein: CASTLDRWDTEAFF.

The chain has TRBV10-3 and TRBJ2-7; D might be TRBD1 (5 bases). The CDR3 is made up of 13 amino acids. CDR1 is ENHRY and CDR2 is SYGVKD in the germline V gene. The V gene lost 4 bases and the J gene lost 6 bases, with 13 bases spanning the gap. The CDR3 DNA reads TGTGCCATCAGTGTGGGTACAAGGGGCGAGCAGTACTTC. It encodes CAISVGTRGEQYF.

V usage is TRBV15 and J usage is TRBJ2-3; D gene unclear. V was shortened by 3 bases and J by 2 bases, with 12 bases between the two germline ends. The germline V gene encodes CDR1 LNHNV and CDR2 YYDKDF (reference sequence). The CDR3 spans 15 residues. The CDR3 reads CATSSRLGVTDTQYF. The CDR3 DNA sequence: TGTGCCACCAGCAGTCGGCTAGGCGTCACAGATACGCAGTATTTT.

V usage is TRBV11-2 and J usage is TRBJ2-1; D remains unclear. Deletions cut 5 bases from V and 7 bases from J, with 6 bases between. The CDR3 is 11 amino acids. The V gene's germline CDR1 is SGHAT and CDR2 FQNNGV. DNA for the CDR3: TGTGCCAGCAGCCCGCGGAATGAGCAGTTCTTC. Its translation is CASSPRNEQFF.

This clone was counted only a few times. The chain links TRBV27 to TRBJ1-5; TRBD1 agrees at 9 bases. Germline V CDR1 and CDR2: MNHEY, SMNVEV (reference sequence). V lost 5 bases, J lost 4 bases, and 6 bases stayed unmatched. The CDR3 is made up of 15 amino acids. CDR3 in DNA: TGTGCCAGCAGTCGCGGGACAGGGAAAAATCAGCCCCAGCATTTT. It specifies CASSRGTGKNQPQHF.

The chain has TRBV10-3 and TRBJ2-2; D may be TRBD1 (5 bases). The germline gives CDR1 ENHRY, CDR2 SYGVKD. V gave up 6 bases and J gave up 0 bases, with 14 bases separating them. The CDR3 has 16 amino acids. This CDR3 is CAIRGFDSPNTGELFF. CDR3 nucleotide sequence: TGTGCCATCAGAGGATTCGACAGCCCGAACACCGGGGAGCTGTTTTTT.

This clone was picked up one time. V and J are TRBV7-9 and TRBJ2-7; D is perhaps TRBD1 (7 bases). V shed 5 bases and J shed 1 base, with 18 bases lying between them. This CDR3 spans 16 amino acids. The germline V gene has CDR1 SEHNR and CDR2 FQNEAQ (reference sequence). The CDR3 reads CASSAPGQEGSYEQYF. The CDR3 nucleotides are TGTGCCAGCAGCGCCCCCGGACAGGAGGGTTCCTACGAGCAGTACTTC.

The genes are TRBV9 and TRBJ2-5, with TRBD2 matching 14 bases. The CDR3 has 18 residues. CDR1 SGDLS and CDR2 YYNGEE come from the germline V gene. V was clipped by 3 bases and J by 5 bases; unmatched bases: 12. CDR3 bases: TGTGCCAGCAGCGGTAGGGAGACTAGCGGGAGGGCTAGGGAGACCCAGTACTTC. Translated, it gives CASSGRETSGRARETQYF. The variable domain in full, with the rest retrieved from reference TRBV9 and TRBJ2-5, is DSGVTQTPKHLITATGQRVTLRCSPRSGDLSVYWYQQSLDQGLQFLIQYYNGEERAKGNILERFSAQQFPDLHSELNLSSLELGDSALYFCASSGRETSGRARETQYFGPGTRLLVL.

This clone was detected a few times. The V call is TRBV4-1, the J call TRBJ2-4; TRBD2 agrees at 10 bases. Per germline, CDR1 MGHRA and CDR2 YSYEKL. The CDR3 runs to 19 residues. V trimming: 5 bases; J trimming: 0 bases; junction bases outside the gene matches: 13. The CDR3 here is CASSSPRPGLALAKNIQYF. In nucleotides, the CDR3 is TGCGCCAGCAGCTCCCCCCGGCCGGGACTAGCGTTAGCCAAAAACATTCAGTACTTC.